This T cell receptor (beta chain) was captured in a study of blood T cell repertoires in COVID-19. At the level of the study: PBMCs, B-cell-depleted T cells, or T cells were the source of the cDNA or gDNA that made up the material.

Study processing details: The authors estimated nucleated cell counts from reference gene primer amplification. Clones were read by immunoSEQ multiplex PCR, and TCRdb kept only the in-frame ones, dropping some. D and trimming come from the DNA, and the V and J calls and clone size come from that table. This sample has some 70,000 clones, with 90% found just once. Trimming at V came to 8 bases and at J to 4 bases, leaving 6 bases not matched to a gene. The CDR3 is 13 amino acids. Germline CDR1 is LNHDA and CDR2 is SQIVND (reference sequence). This clonotype originated in a man aged 50 to 60 with acute or convalescent COVID-19. Sequencing was done on a sample of peripheral blood. The chain employs TRBV19 and TRBJ1-2; 8 bases fit TRBD1. This CDR3 is CASGRGLGYGYTF. In DNA, the CDR3 is TGTGCCAGTGGCAGGGGGCTTGGCTATGGCTACACCTTC. The variable domain in full, completed from reference TRBV19 and TRBJ1-2, reads DGGITQSPKYLFRKEGQNVTLSCEQNLNHDAMYWYRQDPGQGLRLIYYSQIVNDFQKGDIAEGYSVSREKKESFPLTVTSAQKNPTAFYLCASGRGLGYGYTFGSGTRLTVV.